This passage covers 13 T cell receptor beta chains from one sample sequenced in a study of post-analysis software for immune sequencing data. Study-wide results and limits: Relative to controls, patients had a few TRBV segments at higher frequency, with TRBV5-6, TRBV5-1 and TRBV20-1 among these.

Antigen specificity for these receptors is unknown. Prepared TCR beta cDNA libraries contained unique molecular identifiers. In TCRdb, the PCR reads were re-called with MiXCR into one record per CDR3 protein. The sample holds 600,000 to 750,000 distinct CDR3 sequences, around 60% seen once. The sample was blood. The receptors originated from a girl aged 2-10 years with multiple sclerosis.

This chain uses TRBV5-1 with TRBJ2-5; D is unclear. This CDR3 contains 14 residues. CDR1 and CDR2 (germline): SGHRS, YFSETQ. Trimming shortened V by 0 bases and J by 1 base, and 7 bases separated the two germline ends. CDR3 DNA sequence: TGCGCCAGCAGCTTGGCCACCCTCCAAGAGACCCAGTACTTC. Translated: CASSLATLQETQYF.

This rearrangement joins TRBV20-1 to TRBJ2-1; D uncertain. Germline CDR1 and CDR2: DFQATT and SNEGSKA (reference sequence). The CDR3 contains 16 residues. The germline V and J ends were trimmed by 0 bases and 2 bases, with 14 bases remaining between them. The CDR3 reads CSARDWTSDPYNEQFF. For the CDR3, the DNA is TGCAGTGCTAGAGATTGGACCTCGGACCCCTACAATGAGCAGTTCTTC.

On this clonotype: The junction and the germline gene differ at one end; a read error may be behind it. The DNA for the CDR3 is TGCGCCAGCAGCATTAAGACGGACACTGTCACAGGTACGCAGTATTTT. This translates into CASSIKTDTVTGTQYF. This chain uses TRBV5-1 with TRBJ2-3; D may be TRBD1 (5 bases). Germline V lookup: CDR1 SGHRS, CDR2 YFSETQ. The CDR3 covers 16 residues.

This sequence joins TRBV7-9 and TRBJ2-1, with TRBD1 matching 7 bases. The CDR3 covers 15 residues. V lost 5 bases and J lost 3; bases outside the gene matches: 7. Germline V lookup: CDR1 SEHNR, CDR2 FQNEAQ (reference sequence). CDR3 residues: CASSPRDSYYNEQFF. CDR3 bases: TGTGCCAGCAGCCCCCGGGACAGCTACTACAATGAGCAGTTCTTC.

The rearrangement uses TRBV20-1 and TRBJ2-5; D not resolved. Trimming shortened V by 6 bases and J by 5 bases, and 19 bases separated the two germline ends. Per the germline V gene, CDR1 is DFQATT and CDR2 is SNEGSKA (reference sequence). The CDR3 covers 14 residues. The CDR3 loop reads CSAVHLVAKETQYF. The DNA of the CDR3 is TGCAGTGCCGTACATCTAGTGGCCAAGGAGACCCAGTACTTC.

This sequence joins TRBV10-3 and TRBJ1-2; 8 positions match TRBD1. The CDR3 covers 15 residues. Losses at the gene ends were 6 bases for V and 5 bases for J; bases not matched to a gene: 11. From germline, CDR1 is ENHRY and CDR2 SYGVKD. The CDR3 protein is CAIRPSTGVTYGYTF. In nucleotides, the CDR3 is TGTGCCATCAGGCCCTCGACAGGGGTGACATATGGCTACACCTTC.

The chain links TRBV7-9 to TRBJ2-3; TRBD2 agrees at 15 bases. Trimming at V came to 2 bases and at J to 6 bases, leaving 3 bases not matched to a gene. This CDR3 contains 16 residues. Germline V gene data show CDR1 as SEHNR and CDR2 as FQNEAQ (reference sequence). The CDR3 sequence: CASSLTGLAGGDTQYF. CDR3 DNA: TGTGCCAGCAGCTTAACCGGACTAGCGGGAGGGGATACGCAGTATTTT.

V usage is TRBV7-9 and J usage is TRBJ2-7; D gene ambiguous. The germline gives CDR1 SEHNR, CDR2 FQNEAQ (reference sequence). The CDR3 covers 12 residues. Trimming pared 5 bases from V and 6 bases from J, leaving 11 bases between. The chain's CDR3 is CASSLLTGEQYF. DNA of the CDR3: TGTGCCAGCAGCCTATTAACGGGCGAGCAGTACTTC.

The genes are TRBV20-1 and TRBJ1-1, with D unclear. From germline, CDR1 is DFQATT and CDR2 SNEGSKA (reference sequence). The CDR3 is 13 residues long. This CDR3 is CSAYRGMGTEAFF. The CDR3 DNA follows: TGCAGCGCTTACCGGGGAATGGGCACTGAAGCTTTCTTT.

The chain is built from TRBV7-2 and TRBJ2-5; 7 bases fit TRBD1. There are 14 residues in the CDR3. V shed 5 bases, J shed 2 bases, and the junction held 5 bases outside the gene matches. Germline loops: CDR1 SGHTA, CDR2 FQGNSA. Here the CDR3 DNA reads TGTGCCAGCAGCAATATACAGGGGCAAGAGACCCAGTACTTC. Protein product: CASSNIQGQETQYF. Complete variable domain (other parts from reference TRBV7-2 and TRBJ2-5): GAGVSQSPSNKVTEKGKDVELRCDPISGHTALYWYRQSLGQGLEFLIYFQGNSAPDKSGLPSDRFSAERTGGSVSTLTIQRTQQEDSAVYLCASSNIQGQETQYFGPGTRLLVL.

Notes on this clonotype: At one end, the junction sequence differs from germline, possibly due to a read error. The rearrangement uses TRBV12-3 or TRBV12-4 and TRBJ1-1; D remains ambiguous. CDR3 length: 13 amino acids. The CDR3 nucleotides read TGTGCCAGCAGAACAACCAGCAACACTGAAACTTTCTTT. Translation: CASRTTSNTETFF.

In its sample, this clonotype was seen a few times. The chain is built from TRBV10-3 and TRBJ2-1; D is unresolved. The CDR3 is made up of 11 amino acids. V lost 6 bases and J 10 bases, leaving 10 bases between the germline ends. The V gene's germline CDR1 is ENHRY and CDR2 SYGVKD. The CDR3 DNA reads TGTGCCATCAGAAGGGATCGCGAGCAGTTCTTC. Protein product: CAIRRDREQFF.

The chain carries TRBV6-5 and TRBJ2-5; TRBD2 matches at 11 bases. This CDR3 contains 15 residues. J lost 5 bases, V lost 7 bases, and 9 bases had no gene match. Germline V gene data show CDR1 as MNHEY and CDR2 as SVGAGI. The DNA for the CDR3 is TGTGCCAGCACTGTAGCGGGGGGGCCCGGGGAGACCCAGTACTTC. It is translated as CASTVAGGPGETQYF.